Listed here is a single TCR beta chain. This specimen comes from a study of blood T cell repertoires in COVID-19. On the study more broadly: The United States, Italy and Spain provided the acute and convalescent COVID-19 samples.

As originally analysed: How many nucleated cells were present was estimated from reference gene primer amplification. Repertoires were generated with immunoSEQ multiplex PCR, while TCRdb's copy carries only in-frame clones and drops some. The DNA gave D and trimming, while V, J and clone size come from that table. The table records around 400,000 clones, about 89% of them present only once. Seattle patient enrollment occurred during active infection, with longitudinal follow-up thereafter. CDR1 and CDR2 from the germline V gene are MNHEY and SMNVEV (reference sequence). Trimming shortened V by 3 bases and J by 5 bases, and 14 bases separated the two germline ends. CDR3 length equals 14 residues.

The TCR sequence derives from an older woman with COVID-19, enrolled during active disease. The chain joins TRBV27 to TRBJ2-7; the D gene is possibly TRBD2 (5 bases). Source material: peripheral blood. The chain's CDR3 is CASSLRVGSDEQYF. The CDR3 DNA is TGTGCCAGCAGTTTGAGGGTGGGGAGCGACGAGCAGTACTTC.